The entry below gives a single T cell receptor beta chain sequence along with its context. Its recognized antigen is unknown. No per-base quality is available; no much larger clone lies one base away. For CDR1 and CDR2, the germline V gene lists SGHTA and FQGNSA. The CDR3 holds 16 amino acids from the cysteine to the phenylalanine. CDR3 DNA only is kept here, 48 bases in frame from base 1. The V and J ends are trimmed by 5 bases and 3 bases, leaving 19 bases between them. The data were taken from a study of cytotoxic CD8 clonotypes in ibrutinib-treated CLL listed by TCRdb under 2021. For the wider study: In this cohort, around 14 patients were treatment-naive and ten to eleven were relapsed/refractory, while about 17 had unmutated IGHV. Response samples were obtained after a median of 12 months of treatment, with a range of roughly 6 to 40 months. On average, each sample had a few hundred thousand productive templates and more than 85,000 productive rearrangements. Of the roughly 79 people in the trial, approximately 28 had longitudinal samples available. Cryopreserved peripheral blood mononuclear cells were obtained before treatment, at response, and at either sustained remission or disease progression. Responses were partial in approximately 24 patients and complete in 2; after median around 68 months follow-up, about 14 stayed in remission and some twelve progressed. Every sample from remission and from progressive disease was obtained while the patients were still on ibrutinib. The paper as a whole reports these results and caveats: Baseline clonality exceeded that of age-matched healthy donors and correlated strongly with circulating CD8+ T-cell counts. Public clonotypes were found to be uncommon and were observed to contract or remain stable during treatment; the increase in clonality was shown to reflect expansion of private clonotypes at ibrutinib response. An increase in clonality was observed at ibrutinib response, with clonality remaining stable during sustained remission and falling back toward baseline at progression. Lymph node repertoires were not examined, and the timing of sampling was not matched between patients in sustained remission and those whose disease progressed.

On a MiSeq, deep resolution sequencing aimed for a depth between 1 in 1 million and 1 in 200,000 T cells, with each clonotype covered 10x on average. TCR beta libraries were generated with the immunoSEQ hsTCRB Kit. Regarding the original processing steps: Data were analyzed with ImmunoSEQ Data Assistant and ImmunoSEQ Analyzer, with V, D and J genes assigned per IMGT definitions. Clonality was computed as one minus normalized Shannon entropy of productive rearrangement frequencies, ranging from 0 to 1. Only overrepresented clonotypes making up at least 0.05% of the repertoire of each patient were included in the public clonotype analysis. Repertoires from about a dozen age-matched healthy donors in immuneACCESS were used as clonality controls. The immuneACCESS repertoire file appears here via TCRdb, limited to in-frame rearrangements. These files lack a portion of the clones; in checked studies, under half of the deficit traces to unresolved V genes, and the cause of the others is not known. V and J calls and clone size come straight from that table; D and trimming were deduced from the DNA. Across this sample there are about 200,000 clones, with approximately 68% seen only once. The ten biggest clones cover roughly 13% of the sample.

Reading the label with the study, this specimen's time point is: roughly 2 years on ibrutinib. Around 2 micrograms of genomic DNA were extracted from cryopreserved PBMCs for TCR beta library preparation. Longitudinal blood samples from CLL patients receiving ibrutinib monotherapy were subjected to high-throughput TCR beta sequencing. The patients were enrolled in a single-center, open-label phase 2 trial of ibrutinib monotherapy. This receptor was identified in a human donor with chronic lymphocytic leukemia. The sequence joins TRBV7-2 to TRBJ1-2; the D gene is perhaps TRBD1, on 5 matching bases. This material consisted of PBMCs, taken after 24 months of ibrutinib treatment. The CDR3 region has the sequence CASSHGAAAKYYGYTF. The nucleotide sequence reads TGTGCCAGCAGCCATGGGGCGGCCGCGAAGTACTATGGCTACACCTTC.